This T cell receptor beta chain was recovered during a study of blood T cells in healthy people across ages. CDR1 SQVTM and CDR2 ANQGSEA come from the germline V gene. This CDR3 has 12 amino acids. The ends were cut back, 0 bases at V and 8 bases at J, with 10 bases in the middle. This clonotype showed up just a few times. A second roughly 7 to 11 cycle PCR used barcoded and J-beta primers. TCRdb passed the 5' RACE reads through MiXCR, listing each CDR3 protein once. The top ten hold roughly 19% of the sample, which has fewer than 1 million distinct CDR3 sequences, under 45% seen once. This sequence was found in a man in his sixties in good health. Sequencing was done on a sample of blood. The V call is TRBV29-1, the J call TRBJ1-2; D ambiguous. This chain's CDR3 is CSVEDLVAGYTF. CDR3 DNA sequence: TGCAGCGTTGAAGATCTGGTAGCGGGCTACACCTTC.